The 22 T cell receptor beta chains presented below share a single source sample, sequenced in a study of post-analysis software for immune sequencing data. These receptors have no identified antigens. Overall study results and limits: Controls showed lower frequencies than patients for five TRBV segments, and TRBV5-6, TRBV5-1 and TRBV20-1 were among these.

Tagging with unique molecular identifiers was a feature of the TCR beta cDNA libraries. TCRdb re-derived calls from the PCR reads in MiXCR, one entry per CDR3 protein. Among 400,000 to 500,000 distinct CDR3 sequences, about 40% were seen once, and the ten largest hold 7.6%. Sequenced sample: blood. These receptors came from a girl aged 2 to 10 with multiple sclerosis.

The chain carries TRBV20-1 and TRBJ2-1, with TRBD2 identical over 9 bases. Germline V CDR1 and CDR2: DFQATT, SNEGSKA (reference sequence). The J segment lost 4 bases and the V segment lost 2 bases, leaving 12 bases of the junction unmatched. This CDR3 contains 17 residues. The CDR3 here is CSARLLVAGVMYNEQFF. The CDR3 coding sequence is TGCAGTGCTAGATTACTAGTAGCGGGGGTGATGTACAATGAGCAGTTCTTC.

The chain uses TRBV27 and TRBJ2-1; 10 positions agree with TRBD2. The CDR3 is 14 amino acids. The V segment lost 8 bases and the J segment 5 bases; nucleotides outside the gene matches: 6. Germline assignment: CDR1 MNHEY and CDR2 SMNVEV (reference sequence). The CDR3 region is CASGGTSEDNEQFF. The CDR3 DNA reads as TGTGCCAGCGGAGGGACTAGCGAGGACAATGAGCAGTTCTTC.

This clonotype was recorded a few times. The chain uses TRBV6-4 and TRBJ2-1; D not certain. With 2 bases removed from V and 4 bases from J, the gap between germline ends came to 3 bases. Germline loops: CDR1 MRHNA, CDR2 SNTAGT. This CDR3 contains 12 residues. The CDR3 coding sequence is TGTGCCAGCAGTGACAGGTACAATGAGCAGTTCTTC. This sequence encodes CASSDRYNEQFF.

The chain employs TRBV20-1 and TRBJ2-5, with 7 bases matching TRBD2. Germline V gene lookup returns CDR1 DFQATT and CDR2 SNEGSKA (reference sequence). The length of the CDR3 is 13 residues. V was pared by 6 bases and J by 5 bases, with 9 bases of the junction left unmatched. Written as DNA, the CDR3 is TGCAGTGCAACCCGGGGGGTGGCGGAGACCCAGTACTTC. Residues: CSATRGVAETQYF.

V usage is TRBV20-1 and J usage is TRBJ2-5, with 7 positions matching TRBD2. The germline V gene has CDR1 DFQATT and CDR2 SNEGSKA (reference sequence). V was pared by 6 bases and J by 0 bases, with 10 bases of the junction left unmatched. The CDR3 covers 15 residues. Written as DNA, the CDR3 is TGCAGTGCCAAAGGGCTAGCGGACTACCAAGAGACCCAGTACTTC. It is translated as CSAKGLADYQETQYF.

This clonotype was detected a few times. The chain combines TRBV6-5 with TRBJ2-7; TRBD1 is a possible D gene (5 bases). CDR1 MNHEY and CDR2 SVGAGI come from the germline V gene. V lost 6 bases to trimming and J lost 3 bases, with 15 bases between them. This CDR3 comprises 14 residues. DNA for the CDR3: TGTGCCAGCAGCCGAGACAGTTGGAGCTACGAGCAGTACTTC. This sequence encodes CASSRDSWSYEQYF.

About this clonotype: An end of the junction does not agree with germline; a read error may underlie this. V and J are TRBV24-1 and TRBJ1-2; TRBD1 agrees at 8 bases. The CDR3 contains 16 residues. The germline V gene encodes CDR1 KGHDR and CDR2 SFDVKD. Here the CDR3 DNA reads TGTACCACCAGTGATTCGGCGGACAGGGCAGCCTATGGCTACACCTTC. As protein: CTTSDSADRAAYGYTF.

The chain links TRBV21-1 to TRBJ1-5; TRBD1, the D gene given by the table, was not confirmed from the DNA. TRBV21-1 counts as a pseudogene. There are 14 residues in the CDR3. The CDR3 spells CASGRYSEYQPQHF. CDR3 coding DNA: TGTGCCAGCGGACGGTACAGCGAGTATCAGCCCCAGCATTTT.

Only a few counts were recorded for this clonotype. The J gene is TRBJ2-1, the V gene TRBV27, with D tentatively TRBD2 (5 bases). V lost 4 bases, J lost 1 base, and 11 bases lay in between. Germline CDR1 reads MNHEY; CDR2 reads SMNVEV (reference sequence). The CDR3 extends over 15 amino acids. CDR3 sequence: CASSWGAPSYNEQFF. The CDR3 DNA follows: TGTGCCAGCAGTTGGGGAGCCCCTTCCTACAATGAGCAGTTCTTC.

V gene TRBV4-3 combines with J gene TRBJ1-2, with D perhaps matching TRBD1 (5 bases). The ends were cut back, 0 bases at V and 4 bases at J, with 15 bases in the middle. Per the germline V gene, CDR1 is LGHNA and CDR2 is YSLEER. CDR3 length: 16 residues. The CDR3 DNA is TGCGCCAGCAGCCAAGATCATTCCGGGGCACTCTATGGCTACACCTTC. Its protein product is CASSQDHSGALYGYTF.

With respect to this clonotype: The CDR3 does not end in the conserved phenylalanine or tryptophan, so this is likely a read error. The rearrangement links TRBV29-1 to TRBJ1-1; TRBD1 is a possible D gene (6 bases). The CDR3 is 14 amino acids. V was clipped by 6 bases and J by 10 bases, with 24 bases between them. CDR1 is SQVTM and CDR2 is ANQGSEA in the germline V gene. CDR3 nucleotides: TGCAGCGTGACGGGACACCCAAATGGGGGCGTAGCTTTCTTG. It codes for CSVTGHPNGGVAFL.

This clonotype turned up a few times. The chain employs TRBV7-2 and TRBJ2-3, with D unclear. Trimming cost V 6 bases and J 2 bases, with 6 bases left between them. Germline V CDR1 and CDR2: SGHTA, FQGNSA. This CDR3 has 12 residues. This chain's CDR3 is CASRVNTDTQYF. The CDR3 nucleotides read TGTGCCAGCAGAGTAAACACAGATACGCAGTATTTT.

The V and J genes are TRBV3-1 and TRBJ2-5; the match to TRBD2 covers 7 bases. There are 14 residues in the CDR3. V dropped 4 bases and J dropped 4; count of bases not matched to a gene: 6. Germline CDR1 LGHDT, CDR2 YNNKEL (reference sequence). For the CDR3, the DNA is TGTGCCAGCAGCCCGTACTCTAGCGGAGAGACCCAGTACTTC. It is translated as CASSPYSSGETQYF.

This clonotype was detected a few times. The gene calls are TRBV2 and TRBJ2-7, with TRBD2 matching over 10 bases. CDR1 is SNHLY, CDR2 FYNNEI, per germline. J was trimmed by 2 bases and V by 6 bases; bases with no gene match: 7. The length of the CDR3 is 15 residues. For the CDR3, the DNA is TGTGCCAGCAGCGACCGGAGCGGGGGGGCCTACGAGCAGTACTTC. It codes for CASSDRSGGAYEQYF.

This chain joins TRBV20-1 and TRBJ2-7; 11 bases are a match to TRBD1. The end of the DNA fits TRBJ2-1 better, so the J call may be wrong. The CDR3 sequence is 14 residues long. CDR1 and CDR2 (germline): DFQATT, SNEGSKA (reference sequence). The CDR3 region is CSAPKGQGVNEQFF. The CDR3 DNA sequence: TGCAGTGCCCCCAAGGGACAGGGGGTCAATGAGCAGTTCTTC.

This clonotype came up a few times. The V call is TRBV7-2, the J call TRBJ2-1; 7 nucleotides agree with TRBD2. The CDR3 has 16 amino acids. Per germline, CDR1 SGHTA and CDR2 FQGNSA. Trimming at V came to 5 bases and at J to 0 bases, leaving 7 bases not matched to a gene. The CDR3 DNA reads as TGTGCCAGCAGCCTGCTAGCGGCTAGCTCCTACAATGAGCAGTTCTTC. This gives the protein CASSLLAASSYNEQFF.

The rearrangement joins TRBV12-3 or TRBV12-4 to TRBJ2-1; D is possibly TRBD2 (6 bases). The J call is uncertain, as TRBJ2-7 better fits the DNA end. The CDR3 is made up of 14 amino acids. In DNA form, the CDR3 reads TGTGCCAGCAGTATACTAGCTATCTCCTACGAGCAGTACTTC. Amino acids: CASSILAISYEQYF.

This chain connects TRBV28 to TRBJ2-7; 8 bases line up with TRBD2. Germline lookup yields CDR1 MDHEN and CDR2 SYDVKM. Trimming at V came to 3 bases and at J to 0 bases, leaving 7 bases not matched to a gene. The CDR3 spans 16 residues. The CDR3 here is CASSFPLAGSSYEQYF. In nucleotides, the CDR3 is TGTGCCAGCAGTTTTCCTCTAGCGGGCAGCTCCTACGAGCAGTACTTC. The full variable domain, with the rest looked up from reference TRBV28 and TRBJ2-7, is DVKVTQSSRYLVKRTGEKVFLECVQDMDHENMFWYRQDPGLGLRLIYFSYDVKMKEKGDIPEGYSVSREKKERFSLILESASTNQTSMYLCASSFPLAGSSYEQYFGPGTRLTVT.

About this clonotype: One base away lies a much larger clone, so this may be a sequencing read error. The rearrangement uses TRBV20-1 and TRBJ2-1, with 7 nucleotides matching TRBD1. The CDR3 totals 14 residues. The ends lost 6 bases at V and 0 bases at J; junction bases unmatched: 5. Germline V gene sequence: CDR1 DFQATT, CDR2 SNEGSKA (reference sequence). Here the CDR3 reads CSAEQGTSYNEQFF. The CDR3 nucleotides read TGCAGTGCCGAACAGGGGACCTCCTACAATGAGCAGTTCTTC.

CDR3: CSVARSGGGDTQYF. CDR3 DNA sequence: TGCAGCGTTGCCCGGAGCGGGGGAGGCGATACGCAGTATTTT. V and J are TRBV29-1 and TRBJ2-3; 8 nucleotides match TRBD2. V gave up 4 bases and J gave up 6 bases; unmatched junction bases: 9. CDR1 is SQVTM, CDR2 ANQGSEA, per germline. The CDR3 has 14 residues.

The J gene is TRBJ2-3, the V gene TRBV20-1, with D tentatively TRBD1 or TRBD2 (5 bases each). The CDR3 loop spans 15 amino acids. V lost 1 base and J 2 bases, leaving 13 bases between the germline ends. Germline CDR1 is DFQATT and CDR2 is SNEGSKA (reference sequence). Here the CDR3 DNA reads TGCAGTGCTAGAGCACCGGGACCGAACACAGATACGCAGTATTTT. Its protein product is CSARAPGPNTDTQYF.

This clonotype was counted a few times. V gene TRBV20-1 combines with J gene TRBJ1-5; TRBD1 matches at 9 bases. The CDR3 has 14 amino acids. V was clipped by 7 bases and J by 2 bases; unmatched bases: 6. CDR1 is DFQATT, CDR2 SNEGSKA, per germline (reference sequence). The CDR3 is CSVPGQGRNQPQHF. CDR3 coding DNA: TGCAGTGTACCGGGACAGGGTCGCAATCAGCCCCAGCATTTT.